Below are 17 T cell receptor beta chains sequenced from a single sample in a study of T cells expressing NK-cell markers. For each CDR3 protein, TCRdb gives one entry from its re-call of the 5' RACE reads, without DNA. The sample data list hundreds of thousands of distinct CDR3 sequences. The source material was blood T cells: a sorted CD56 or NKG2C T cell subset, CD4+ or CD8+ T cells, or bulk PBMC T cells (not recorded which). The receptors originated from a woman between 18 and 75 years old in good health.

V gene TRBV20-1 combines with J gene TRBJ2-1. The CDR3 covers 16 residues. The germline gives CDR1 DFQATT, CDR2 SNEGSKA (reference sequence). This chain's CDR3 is CSAKHARGGSYNEQFF.

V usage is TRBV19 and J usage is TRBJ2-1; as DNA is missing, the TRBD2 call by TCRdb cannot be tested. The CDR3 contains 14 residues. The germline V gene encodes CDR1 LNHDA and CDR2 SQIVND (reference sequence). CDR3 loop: CASSISSGGNEQFF.

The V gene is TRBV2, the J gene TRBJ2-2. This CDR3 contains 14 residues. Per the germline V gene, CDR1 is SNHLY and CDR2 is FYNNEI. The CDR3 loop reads CASKSAPNTGELFF.

The CDR3 here is CASSQDQAGVYNEQFF. The gene calls are TRBV14 and TRBJ2-1; the D call from TCRdb, TRBD2, cannot be confirmed without DNA. The CDR3 is 16 residues long. Germline V gives CDR1 SGHDN, CDR2 FVKESK.

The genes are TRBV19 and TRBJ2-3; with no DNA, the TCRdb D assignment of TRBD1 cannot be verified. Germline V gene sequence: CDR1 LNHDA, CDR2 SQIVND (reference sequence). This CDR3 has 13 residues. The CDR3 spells CASNTGIADTQYF. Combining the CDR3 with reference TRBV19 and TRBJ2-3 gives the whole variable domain DGGITQSPKYLFRKEGQNVTLSCEQNLNHDAMYWYRQDPGQGLRLIYYSQIVNDFQKGDIAEGYSVSREKKESFPLTVTSAQKNPTAFYLCASNTGIADTQYFGPGTRLTVL.

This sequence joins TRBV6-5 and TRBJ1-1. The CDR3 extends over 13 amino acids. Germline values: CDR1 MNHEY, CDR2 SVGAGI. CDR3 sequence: CASRYGGRTEAFF.

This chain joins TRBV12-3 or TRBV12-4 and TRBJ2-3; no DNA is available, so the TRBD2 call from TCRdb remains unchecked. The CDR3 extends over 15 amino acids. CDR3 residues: CASSRAQGSTDTQYF.

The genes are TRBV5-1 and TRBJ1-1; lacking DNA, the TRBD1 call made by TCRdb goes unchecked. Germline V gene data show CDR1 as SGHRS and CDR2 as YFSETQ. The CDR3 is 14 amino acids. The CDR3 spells CASSLVRGPTEAFF.

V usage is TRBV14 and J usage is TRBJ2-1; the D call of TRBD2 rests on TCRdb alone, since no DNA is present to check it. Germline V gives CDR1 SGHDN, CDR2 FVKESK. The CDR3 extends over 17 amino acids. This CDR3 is CASSLLAGVLGYNEQFF.

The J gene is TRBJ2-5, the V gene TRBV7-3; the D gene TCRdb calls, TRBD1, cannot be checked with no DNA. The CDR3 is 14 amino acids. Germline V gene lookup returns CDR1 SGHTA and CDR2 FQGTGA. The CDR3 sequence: CASSSGAGKETQYF.

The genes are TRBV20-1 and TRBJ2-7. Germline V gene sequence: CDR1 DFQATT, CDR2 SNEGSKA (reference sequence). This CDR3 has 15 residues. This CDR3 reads CSARASGRGFYEQYF.

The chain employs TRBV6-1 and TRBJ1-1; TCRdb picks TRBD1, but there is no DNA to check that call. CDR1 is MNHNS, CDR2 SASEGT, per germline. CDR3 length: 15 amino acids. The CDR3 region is CASSIYRTAPNEAFF.

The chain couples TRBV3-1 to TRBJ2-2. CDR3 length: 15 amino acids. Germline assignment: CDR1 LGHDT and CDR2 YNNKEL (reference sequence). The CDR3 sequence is CASSQDFSSTGELFF.

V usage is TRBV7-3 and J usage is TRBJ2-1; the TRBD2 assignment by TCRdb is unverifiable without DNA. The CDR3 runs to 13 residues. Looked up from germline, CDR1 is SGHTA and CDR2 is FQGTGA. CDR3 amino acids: CASSSPPYNEQFF.

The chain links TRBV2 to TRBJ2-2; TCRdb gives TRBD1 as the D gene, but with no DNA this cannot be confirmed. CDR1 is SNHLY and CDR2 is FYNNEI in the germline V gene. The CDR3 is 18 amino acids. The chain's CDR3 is CASSDERRGQANTGELFF.

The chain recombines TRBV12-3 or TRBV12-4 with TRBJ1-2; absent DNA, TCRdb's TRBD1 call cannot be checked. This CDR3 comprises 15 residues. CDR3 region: CASSSPQLTDYGYTF.

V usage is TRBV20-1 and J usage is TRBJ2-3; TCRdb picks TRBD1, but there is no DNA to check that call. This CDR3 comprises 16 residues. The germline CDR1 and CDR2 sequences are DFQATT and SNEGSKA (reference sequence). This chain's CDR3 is CSVGGGAVSGTDTQYF.